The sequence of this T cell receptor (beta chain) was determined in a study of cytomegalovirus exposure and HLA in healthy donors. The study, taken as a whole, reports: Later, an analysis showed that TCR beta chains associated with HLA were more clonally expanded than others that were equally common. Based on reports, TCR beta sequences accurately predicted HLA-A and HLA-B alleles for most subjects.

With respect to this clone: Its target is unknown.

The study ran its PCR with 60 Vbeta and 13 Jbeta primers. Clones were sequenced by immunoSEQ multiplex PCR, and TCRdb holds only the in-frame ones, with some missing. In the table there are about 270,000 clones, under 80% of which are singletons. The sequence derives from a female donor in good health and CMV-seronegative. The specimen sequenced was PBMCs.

DNA of the CDR3: TGCGCCAGCAGCCCCCGGACAGGCTTGACCTACGAGCAGTACTTC. Translated: CASSPRTGLTYEQYF. The chain recombines TRBV5-1 with TRBJ2-7; the match to TRBD1 covers 7 bases. V shed 4 bases and J 2 bases; nucleotides not matched to a gene: 9. Germline assignment: CDR1 SGHRS and CDR2 YFSETQ. This CDR3 spans 15 amino acids. The variable domain in full, completed from reference TRBV5-1 and TRBJ2-7, reads KAGVTQTPRYLIKTRGQQVTLSCSPISGHRSVSWYQQTPGQGLQFLFEYFSETQRNKGNFPGRFSGRQFSNSRSEMNVSTLELGDSALYLCASSPRTGLTYEQYFGPGTRLTVT.